The 15 T cell receptor beta chains reported below all come from one sample, sequenced in a study of OX40 agonist ivuxolimab in advanced cancers. Produced via immunoSEQ multiplex PCR; TCRdb's table is partial and in-frame only. This sample has approximately 91,000 clones, with 80% to 90% found just once. Sequenced here: CD4+ or CD8+ T cells sorted from blood, sampled in a trial of the OX40 agonist ivuxolimab. The receptors stem from an adult with an advanced solid tumor such as melanoma, head and neck, liver or kidney cancer.

The chain joins TRBV10-2 to TRBJ2-7; 7 nucleotides agree with TRBD1. The CDR3 sequence is 14 residues long. Unmatched junction bases numbered 2, after V lost 0 bases and J lost 3 bases. Looked up from germline, CDR1 is WSHSY and CDR2 is SAAADI. The DNA of the CDR3 is TGCGCCAGCAGTGAGTCAGACAGGGACTACGAGCAGTACTTC. As protein: CASSESDRDYEQYF.

The chain uses TRBV18 and TRBJ1-6, with 7 positions matching TRBD1. The CDR3 contains 14 residues. V trimming: 3 bases; J trimming: 8 bases; junction bases outside the gene matches: 4. The V gene's germline CDR1 is KGHSH and CDR2 LQKENI. CDR3 coding DNA: TGTGCCAGCTCACCCGACAGGGTTGATTCACCCCTCCACTTT. Amino acids: CASSPDRVDSPLHF.

The rearrangement uses TRBV28 and TRBJ1-6, with a weak D call TRBD1 (6 bases). V was clipped by 4 bases and J by 4 bases, with 20 bases between them. Per germline, CDR1 MDHEN and CDR2 SYDVKM. The CDR3 covers 18 residues. CDR3 loop: CASSYIQGNYYYNSPLHF. Here the CDR3 DNA reads TGTGCCAGCAGTTATATACAGGGAAATTACTATTATAATTCACCCCTCCACTTT.

The rearrangement joins TRBV2 to TRBJ1-3; 7 positions agree with TRBD1. The V and J ends lost 8 bases and 2 bases, in that order; junction bases with no gene match: 0. CDR1 SNHLY and CDR2 FYNNEI come from the germline V gene. The CDR3 has 12 amino acids. The CDR3 nucleotides are TGTGCCAGCGGGACAGCTGGAAACACCATATATTTT. Its protein is CASGTAGNTIYF.

This clone has a single count. The chain has TRBV19 and TRBJ2-1; possibly TRBD1 or TRBD2 for D (6 bases each). The CDR3 has 16 residues. Germline CDR1 LNHDA, CDR2 SQIVND (reference sequence). Trimming stripped 2 bases from V and 4 bases from J, with 15 bases between. CDR3 sequence (DNA): TGTGCCAGTAGTATAACGTCCCGGGGGCCATACAATGAGCAGTTCTTC. It yields the protein CASSITSRGPYNEQFF.

As to this clone: This sample also contains other DNA sequences that code for the same CDR3. The chain links TRBV4-3 to TRBJ2-1, with TRBD2 as a possible D gene (7 bases). The CDR3 totals 16 residues. V was trimmed by 3 bases and J by 0 bases, leaving 12 bases between them. Germline CDR1 LGHNA, CDR2 YSLEER. This chain's CDR3 is CASSQAGANSYNEQFF. The CDR3 DNA sequence: TGCGCCAGCAGCCAGGCGGGGGCGAACTCCTACAATGAGCAGTTCTTC.

This clone was counted only a few times. The gene calls are TRBV2 and TRBJ1-6; TRBD1 agrees at 9 bases. Germline loops: CDR1 SNHLY, CDR2 FYNNEI. J was trimmed by 9 bases and V by 2 bases; bases with no gene match: 2. The CDR3 loop spans 14 amino acids. Written as DNA, the CDR3 is TGTGCCAGCAGTGAATTACAGGGGGCTTCACCCCTCCACTTT. Translated, it gives CASSELQGASPLHF.

J is TRBJ2-5 and V is TRBV7-6; maybe TRBD2 (5 bases). Germline CDR1 and CDR2: SGHVS and FNYEAQ. The CDR3 extends over 12 amino acids. Trimming took 8 bases from V and 5 from J, leaving 12 bases between them. In DNA, the CDR3 is TGTGCCAGCCGGGAAACCGGGGAGACCCAGTACTTC. It translates to CASRETGETQYF.

This clone was picked up a small number of times. The V gene is TRBV7-2, the J gene TRBJ2-7, with TRBD2 identical over 7 bases. Trimming cost V 5 bases and J 7 bases; bases outside gene matches: 11. CDR1 and CDR2 from the germline V gene are SGHTA and FQGNSA. The CDR3 is 14 amino acids. CDR3 in amino acids: CASSLARGSAEQYF. Here the CDR3 DNA reads TGTGCCAGCAGCCTCGCGCGGGGGTCCGCGGAGCAGTACTTC.

The gene calls are TRBV7-2 and TRBJ2-1, with D unclear. V was trimmed by 7 bases and J by 5 bases, leaving 15 bases between them. Germline V CDR1 and CDR2: SGHTA, FQGNSA. CDR3 length: 14 amino acids. CDR3 sequence reads: CASTLWIADNEQFF. The CDR3 DNA is TGTGCCAGCACCCTTTGGATAGCCGACAATGAGCAGTTCTTC. The full variable domain, in which reference TRBV7-2 and TRBJ2-1 provide the parts outside the CDR3, is GAGVSQSPSNKVTEKGKDVELRCDPISGHTALYWYRQSLGQGLEFLIYFQGNSAPDKSGLPSDRFSAERTGGSVSTLTIQRTQQEDSAVYLCASTLWIADNEQFFGPGTRLTVL.

This sequence joins TRBV7-9 and TRBJ1-4, with D perhaps TRBD1 (6 bases). The germline V gene encodes CDR1 SEHNR and CDR2 FQNEAQ (reference sequence). The CDR3 length is 15 residues. With 6 bases removed from V and 6 bases from J, the gap between germline ends came to 17 bases. This chain's CDR3 is CASSQRGAVDEKLFF. DNA of the CDR3: TGTGCCAGCAGTCAAAGGGGGGCTGTGGATGAAAAACTGTTTTTT.

This clone was seen once. The chain links TRBV5-1 to TRBJ2-5; 9 bases match TRBD1. J was trimmed by 5 bases and V by 5 bases; bases with no gene match: 13. Germline V gene lookup returns CDR1 SGHRS and CDR2 YFSETQ. The CDR3 is made up of 16 amino acids. CDR3 amino acids: CASRPNDRGRGETQYF. CDR3 DNA sequence: TGCGCCAGCAGGCCAAATGACAGGGGGAGAGGGGAGACCCAGTACTTC.

The chain combines TRBV27 with TRBJ2-5; 7 bases map to TRBD2. CDR1 and CDR2 (germline): MNHEY, SMNVEV (reference sequence). V gave up 8 bases and J gave up 3 bases; unmatched junction bases: 12. The CDR3 has 15 amino acids. The CDR3 DNA sequence: TGTGCCAGCGTCCCGGGGGGTGGTGGGGAAGAGACCCAGTACTTC. Protein product: CASVPGGGGEETQYF.

A few counts support this clone. J is TRBJ1-4 and V is TRBV5-4, with 11 bases fitting TRBD1. The length of the CDR3 is 14 residues. The V gene end was trimmed by 4 bases and the J gene end by 6 bases; junction bases not matched to a gene: 2. Germline CDR1 reads SGHNT; CDR2 reads YYREEE (reference sequence). CDR3 coding DNA: TGTGCCAGCAGCAGGACAGGGGGCGATGAAAAACTGTTTTTT. Residues: CASSRTGGDEKLFF.

The chain employs TRBV2 and TRBJ2-2; 7 bases map to TRBD1. The length of the CDR3 is 14 residues. J lost 4 bases, V lost 7 bases, and 6 bases had no gene match. Germline CDR1 SNHLY, CDR2 FYNNEI. This CDR3 reads CASTGTVITGELFF. The CDR3 DNA follows: TGTGCCAGCACCGGGACAGTAATCACCGGGGAGCTGTTTTTT. The variable domain in full, with the rest retrieved from reference TRBV2 and TRBJ2-2, is EPEVTQTPSHQVTQMGQEVILRCVPISNHLYFYWYRQILGQKVEFLVSFYNNEISEKSEIFDDQFSVERPDGSNFTLKIRSTKLEDSAMYFCASTGTVITGELFFGEGSRLTVL.